The 32 T cell receptor beta chains listed next were all sequenced from one sample in a study of blood T cells in healthy people across ages (dated by TCRdb to the mid-2010s). To prepare the library, 5' RACE was applied. A second PCR of about 7 to 12 cycles was run with a J-beta primer mix and a sample-barcoded 5' primer. The public reads were reprocessed in TCRdb via fastp at Q25 and MiXCR, keeping in-frame beta chains. Rows with a matching CDR3 protein are joined into one entry that keeps the most common DNA and genes. Recorded for this sample are 1,800,000 or so distinct CDR3 sequences; 30% to 40% of them occurred a single time. The biggest ten clones account for more than 20% of the sample. Sequences were obtained from blood. The receptors come from a human donor in good health.

The chain combines TRBV9 with TRBJ2-1; the match to TRBD2 covers 15 bases. In germline, CDR1 is SGDLS, CDR2 YYNGEE. CDR3 length equals 17 residues. V dropped 3 bases and J dropped 6; count of bases not matched to a gene: 7. The CDR3 DNA is TGTGCCAGCAGCGGGGGACTAGCGGGGGGTTTCGTCAATGAGCAGTTCTTC. Translation: CASSGGLAGGFVNEQFF.

Note on this clonotype: The final CDR3 position lacks the conserved phenylalanine or tryptophan, pointing to a likely read error. The chain combines TRBV5-1 with TRBJ2-2; maybe TRBD1 (6 bases). The length of the CDR3 is 15 residues. Germline V CDR1 and CDR2: SGHRS, YFSETQ. V was cut by 5 bases and J by 0 bases, with 11 bases left in between. The CDR3 spells CASRPGTSNTGELFV. CDR3 nucleotides: TGCGCCAGCAGACCCGGGACATCGAACACCGGGGAGCTGTTTGTT.

This clonotype was picked up a small number of times. The chain joins TRBV9 to TRBJ2-1; 9 bases are shared with TRBD1. Trimming cost V 6 bases and J 8 bases; bases outside gene matches: 12. The CDR3 runs to 15 residues. The germline V gene has CDR1 SGDLS and CDR2 YYNGEE. CDR3 sequence (DNA): TGTGCCAGCAACCTCCCCGGGACAGGGAGCGATGAGCAGTTCTTC. Its protein is CASNLPGTGSDEQFF. Full variable domain (outside the CDR3, taken from reference TRBV9 and TRBJ2-1): DSGVTQTPKHLITATGQRVTLRCSPRSGDLSVYWYQQSLDQGLQFLIQYYNGEERAKGNILERFSAQQFPDLHSELNLSSLELGDSALYFCASNLPGTGSDEQFFGPGTRLTVL.

The J gene is TRBJ2-5, the V gene TRBV7-2, with D unresolved. Near its end, the DNA agrees better with TRBJ2-7, so the J call may be wrong. CDR3 length: 13 residues. Germline CDR1 is SGHTA and CDR2 is FQGNSA. CDR3 nucleotides: TGTGCCAGCAGCATTGCGCTCGGCTACGAGCAGTACTTC. Its protein is CASSIALGYEQYF.

This chain uses TRBV28 with TRBJ2-1, with D perhaps assigned TRBD1 or TRBD2 (5 bases each). Germline V gene lookup returns CDR1 MDHEN and CDR2 SYDVKM. The germline V and J ends were trimmed by 6 bases and 6 bases, with 21 bases remaining between them. This CDR3 spans 16 amino acids. The CDR3 bases are TGTGCCAGCAGCCCGGGGCGGGTAGACAGCCCCAATGAGCAGTTCTTC. Translation gives CASSPGRVDSPNEQFF.

This chain joins TRBV20-1 and TRBJ1-4; D remains unclear. The V gene lost 0 bases and the J gene lost 0 bases, with 5 bases spanning the gap. Germline V gene sequence: CDR1 DFQATT, CDR2 SNEGSKA (reference sequence). The CDR3 runs 14 residues. The CDR3 protein is CSAREPATNEKLFF. In DNA, the CDR3 is TGCAGTGCTAGAGAACCGGCAACTAATGAAAAACTGTTTTTT.

Turning to this clonotype: The junction departs from the called germline gene at one end, perhaps through a read error. The J gene is TRBJ2-3, the V gene TRBV11-2, with TRBD2 as a possible D gene (5 bases). The CDR3 is 13 residues long. Germline loops: CDR1 SGHAT, CDR2 FQNNGV. The CDR3, as DNA: TGTGCCGGCAGCTACAACCCGGGAAATACGCAGTATTTT. Protein sequence: CAGSYNPGNTQYF.

This clonotype was seen many times. The chain has TRBV12-3 or TRBV12-4 and TRBJ1-1, with 7 positions matching TRBD1. V lost 6 bases, J lost 4 bases, and 5 bases stayed unmatched. This CDR3 is 13 amino acids long. The CDR3 bases are TGTGCCAGCAGCCTTACAGGGGCCACTGAAGCTTTCTTT. Translated, it gives CASSLTGATEAFF.

This clonotype has only a few counts. This chain uses TRBV5-1 with TRBJ2-1; 7 bases are shared with TRBD2. J gave up 6 bases and V 2 bases, and 5 bases lay outside the gene matches. The germline V gene has CDR1 SGHRS and CDR2 YFSETQ. CDR3 length: 14 residues. The CDR3 coding sequence is TGCGCCAGCAGCTTCGAGCGGGGAACCAATGAGCAGTTCTTC. It translates to CASSFERGTNEQFF.

The chain is built from TRBV18 and TRBJ1-1; TRBD1 aligns across 7 bases. CDR3 length equals 15 residues. V gave up 3 bases and J gave up 6 bases; unmatched junction bases: 10. Germline assignment: CDR1 KGHSH and CDR2 LQKENI. CDR3 sequence (DNA): TGTGCCAGCTCACCGCGACAGGGAGGAAGTGCTGAAGCTTTCTTT. Its protein is CASSPRQGGSAEAFF.

This clonotype appeared a few times. The V call is TRBV20-1, the J call TRBJ1-5; no reliable D call. The CDR3 spans 10 residues. Germline lookup yields CDR1 DFQATT and CDR2 SNEGSKA (reference sequence). With 8 bases removed from V and 6 bases from J, the gap between germline ends came to 8 bases. The CDR3 DNA reads as TGCAGTTTTAAGGGTCAGCCCCAGCATTTT. It specifies CSFKGQPQHF.

The table lists this clonotype with a few counts. The chain employs TRBV12-3 or TRBV12-4 and TRBJ2-3; TRBD1 aligns across 8 bases. The V and J ends lost 6 bases and 4 bases, in that order; junction bases with no gene match: 9. There are 15 residues in the CDR3. The CDR3 loop is CASRPGQGVPDTQYF. CDR3 DNA: TGTGCCAGCAGACCAGGACAGGGAGTTCCAGATACGCAGTATTTT.

This clonotype was seen once. This may come from a read error, since a much larger clone is one base off. V gene TRBV29-1 combines with J gene TRBJ2-1, with TRBD1 matching over 9 bases. Germline CDR1 reads SQVTM; CDR2 reads ANQGSEA. The trim removed 3 bases at V and 10 bases at J, leaving 13 bases unmatched. CDR3 length equals 15 residues. The CDR3 sequence is CSVDKGQGLAGEQFF. The CDR3 bases are TGCAGCGTTGATAAGGGACAGGGACTTGCGGGCGAGCAGTTCTTC.

This clonotype has more than one count but fewer than ten. The junction and the germline gene differ at one end; a read error may be behind it. V gene TRBV28 combines with J gene TRBJ1-2; 7 bases match TRBD1. Looked up from germline, CDR1 is MDHEN and CDR2 is SYDVKM. The CDR3 runs to 16 residues. For the CDR3, the DNA is TGTGCTAGCAGTAGCCGACCGGGACAGACTAACTATGGCTACACCTTC. Encoded protein: CASSSRPGQTNYGYTF.

The chain employs TRBV6-5 and TRBJ2-3; D uncertain. V was trimmed by 3 bases and J by 2 bases, leaving 9 bases between them. Germline CDR1 and CDR2: MNHEY and SVGAGI. The CDR3 is 14 amino acids. The DNA for the CDR3 is TGTGCCAGCAGTTATCGGGCAGCCACAGATACGCAGTATTTT. It specifies CASSYRAATDTQYF.

The genes are TRBV7-9 and TRBJ2-1, with D perhaps matching TRBD1 or TRBD2 (6 bases each). V gave up 4 bases and J gave up 4 bases, with 11 bases separating them. The CDR3 contains 14 residues. Germline lookup yields CDR1 SEHNR and CDR2 FQNEAQ (reference sequence). The CDR3 is CASSWGAVYNEQFF. The CDR3 DNA follows: TGTGCCAGCAGCTGGGGGGCAGTTTACAATGAGCAGTTCTTC.

There are a few counts of this clonotype. The rearrangement uses TRBV3-1 and TRBJ2-1, with D uncertain. Germline CDR1 and CDR2: LGHDT and YNNKEL (reference sequence). There are 13 residues in the CDR3. V was clipped by 4 bases and J by 8 bases, with 12 bases between them. This chain's CDR3 is CASSPPDEHEQFF. CDR3 bases: TGTGCCAGCAGCCCTCCTGATGAACATGAGCAGTTCTTC.

This clonotype was picked up a small number of times. The chain links TRBV12-3 or TRBV12-4 to TRBJ2-7, with 7 bases lining up with TRBD1. Losses at the gene ends were 2 bases for V and 4 bases for J; bases not matched to a gene: 5. The CDR3 loop spans 14 amino acids. In nucleotides, the CDR3 is TGTGCCAGCAGTTTACAGGGGGAAATTTACGAGCAGTACTTC. Translation: CASSLQGEIYEQYF.

This clonotype has more than one count but fewer than ten. This may be a read error: a much more frequent sequence differs by one nucleotide. This chain links TRBV6-6 with TRBJ1-2; D gene uncertain. Germline V gene lookup returns CDR1 MNHNY and CDR2 SVGAGI (reference sequence). The CDR3 sequence is 12 residues long. The CDR3 protein is CANSYRRYGYTF. The CDR3 DNA reads TGTGCCAACAGTTACCGGAGGTATGGCTACACCTTC.

The table lists this clonotype with a few counts. This sequence joins TRBV6-2 or TRBV6-3 and TRBJ2-5; no clear D gene. V was trimmed by 0 bases and J by 2 bases, leaving 4 bases between them. Germline CDR1 MNHEY, CDR2 SVGEGT. This CDR3 contains 13 residues. CDR3 protein: CASSYSRQETQYF. The CDR3 DNA reads as TGTGCCAGCAGTTACTCAAGGCAAGAGACCCAGTACTTC.

Comments on this clonotype: A read error may explain this, as a much larger clone is one base away. This chain joins TRBV12-3 or TRBV12-4 and TRBJ1-2; D uncertain. Trimming removed 3 bases from V and 10 bases from J, with 18 bases in between. The CDR3 is made up of 14 amino acids. CDR3 in DNA: TGTGCCAGCAGTTTCGACCCCGTTTTAGGTGACTACACCTTC. It specifies CASSFDPVLGDYTF.

V and J are TRBV5-1 and TRBJ1-1; possible D gene TRBD1, 5 bases. The CDR3 consists of 14 residues. V was clipped by 7 bases and J by 2 bases, with 15 bases between them. Per the germline V gene, CDR1 is SGHRS and CDR2 is YFSETQ. The CDR3 nucleotides read TGCGCCAGCGGTGCTACAGGAGGAAACACTGAAGCTTTCTTT. As protein: CASGATGGNTEAFF.

This clonotype showed up just a few times. This chain links TRBV15 with TRBJ2-1; TRBD2 matches at 15 bases. The junction had 10 bases not matched to a gene; V was cut back by 3 bases and J by 1 base. CDR1 is LNHNV, CDR2 YYDKDF, per germline (reference sequence). This CDR3 contains 20 residues. The CDR3 DNA is TGTGCCACCAGCAGCCGAACCGGGACTAGCGGGGGGACGTCCTACAATGAGCAGTTCTTC. As protein: CATSSRTGTSGGTSYNEQFF.

This clonotype showed up just once. J is TRBJ2-1 and V is TRBV6-2 or TRBV6-3, with D hard to call. The V and J ends lost 6 bases and 3 bases respectively, with 9 bases between them. The V gene's germline CDR1 is MNHEY and CDR2 SVGEGT. CDR3 length: 13 residues. This CDR3 is CASRNWNYNEQFF. The DNA for the CDR3 is TGTGCCAGCAGGAACTGGAACTACAATGAGCAGTTCTTC.

This clonotype was recorded a few times. J is TRBJ2-1 and V is TRBV20-1; D perhaps matches TRBD1 (5 bases). This CDR3 spans 13 amino acids. Trimming took off 1 base at V and 4 bases at J, with 8 bases between the two ends. Germline V gene data show CDR1 as DFQATT and CDR2 as SNEGSKA (reference sequence). This chain's CDR3 is CSARVDIYNEQFF. The DNA of the CDR3 is TGCAGTGCTAGAGTGGACATATACAATGAGCAGTTCTTC.

This clonotype has only a few counts. The chain couples TRBV7-6 to TRBJ2-5; a possible D gene is TRBD2 (5 bases). Germline values: CDR1 SGHVS, CDR2 FNYEAQ. The CDR3 loop spans 16 amino acids. The V and J ends lost 1 base and 2 bases respectively, with 14 bases between them. CDR3: CASSLDLGRQQETQYF. The DNA of the CDR3 is TGTGCCAGCAGCTTAGACCTAGGGAGACAACAAGAGACCCAGTACTTC.

V usage is TRBV7-2 and J usage is TRBJ1-5; D gene unclear. The CDR3 totals 15 residues. Looked up from germline, CDR1 is SGHTA and CDR2 is FQGNSA. Trimming shortened V by 4 bases and J by 2 bases, and 12 bases separated the two germline ends. The CDR3 is CASSWIGGGNQPQHF. In DNA form, the CDR3 reads TGTGCCAGCAGCTGGATCGGTGGCGGCAATCAGCCCCAGCATTTT.

This clonotype was counted between two and nine times. The genes are TRBV4-2 and TRBJ2-6; no firm D call. Germline V CDR1 and CDR2: LGHNA, YNFKEQ. The V and J ends lost 4 bases and 1 base respectively, with 11 bases between them. The CDR3 loop spans 16 amino acids. This CDR3 is CASSPLRMSGANVLTF. Written as DNA, the CDR3 is TGTGCCAGCAGCCCTCTGAGGATGTCTGGGGCCAACGTCCTGACTTTC.

This clonotype occurred once. One end of the junction fails to match germline, which may point to a read error. The chain is built from TRBV7-4 and TRBJ2-5; 9 nucleotides agree with TRBD1. The better agreement between TRBJ2-7 and the DNA end casts doubt on the J call. The CDR3 is 15 amino acids. Germline V lookup: CDR1 SGHVT, CDR2 SQSDAQ. CDR3 loop: CTSARDRAYNYEQYF. The DNA of the CDR3 is TGTACCAGCGCCCGGGACAGGGCTTATAACTACGAGCAGTACTTC.

Comment on this clonotype: One end of the junction fails to match germline, which may point to a read error. The rearrangement uses TRBV7-2 and TRBJ1-5; D gene uncertain. The germline CDR1 and CDR2 sequences are SGHTA and FQGNSA. The CDR3 covers 15 residues. CDR3 amino acids: CASSLGRGDIQSQHF. For the CDR3, the DNA is TGTGCCAGCAGCTTAGGTCGAGGTGACATTCAGTCCCAGCATTTT.

The genes are TRBV7-9 and TRBJ2-5; TRBD2 might be the D (5 bases). The J call could be wrong; TRBJ2-7 is a better fit for the DNA end. The CDR3 loop spans 13 amino acids. The V gene's germline CDR1 is SEHNR and CDR2 FQNEAQ (reference sequence). DNA of the CDR3: TGTGCCAGCAGCACCGGGATGTACTACGAGCAGTACTTC. It translates to CASSTGMYYEQYF.

This clonotype was seen a few times. The junction does not match germline at one end; this may be a read error. The rearrangement uses TRBV7-2 and TRBJ2-1, with D tentatively TRBD1 (7 bases). The CDR3 consists of 18 residues. CDR1 is SGHTA, CDR2 FQGNSA, per germline. The chain's CDR3 is CASSLVISRGAVYNEQFF. DNA for the CDR3: TGCGCCAGCAGCTTAGTAATTAGCAGGGGGGCGGTCTACAATGAGCAGTTCTTC.